These T cell receptor beta chains were read from a single sample in a study of cytomegalovirus exposure and HLA in healthy donors. Repertoires were generated with immunoSEQ multiplex PCR, while TCRdb's copy carries only in-frame clones and drops some. The table records some 150,000 clones, 64% of them present only once. Sequences were obtained from PBMCs. These receptors were taken from a woman aged 40 to 50 in good health and CMV-seronegative. Both conserved end residues are part of each CDR3. A D gene is named only where the DNA matches it firmly. Size is stated for part of the rows, as once, few or many counts, or as a class when the clone is expanded.

D gene	V gene	J gene	CDR3 length	clone size	CDR3 DNA	CDR3 protein
NA	TRBV6-1	TRBJ2-7	14	few	TGTGCCAGCAGTGAATTTCACGGTTCCTACGAGCAGTACTTC	CASSEFHGSYEQYF
NA	TRBV5-4	TRBJ1-1	11	NA	TGTGCCAGCAGCGGGGGGACTGAAGCTTTCTTT	CASSGGTEAFF
TRBD1	TRBV2	TRBJ2-1	15	few	TGTGCCAGCAGTGAGGACAGGGGCGACTACAATGAGCAGTTCTTC	CASSEDRGDYNEQFF
TRBD2	TRBV6-1	TRBJ2-3	16	NA	TGTGCCAGCAGTGAAGTCCTAGCGGGGGGAAGAGATACGCAGTATTTT	CASSEVLAGGRDTQYF
TRBD2	TRBV4-1	TRBJ2-5	16	NA	TGCGCCAGCAGCCTCGGACTAGCGGAGTACCAAGAGACCCAGTACTTC	CASSLGLAEYQETQYF
NA	TRBV7-2	TRBJ2-3	16	NA	TGTGCCAGCAGCTTCCGCCTACTAGACGTCACAGATACGCAGTATTTT	CASSFRLLDVTDTQYF
TRBD1	TRBV5-5	TRBJ1-1	15	NA	TGTGCCAGCAGCTTGTACGGGACAGCGAACACTGAAGCTTTCTTT	CASSLYGTANTEAFF
TRBD2	TRBV5-1	TRBJ2-2	15	few	TGCGCCAGCAGCTATACTAGCGGGGATTCCGGGGAGCTGTTTTTT	CASSYTSGDSGELFF
NA	TRBV5-6	TRBJ2-7	14	NA	TGTGCCAGCAGCTTGGTCCGGACAGCCTACGAGCAGTACTTC	CASSLVRTAYEQYF
TRBD1	TRBV5-1	TRBJ1-4	16	NA	TGCGCCAGCAGCTTGGGGCCGGGACAGGGGGATGAAAAACTGTTTTTT	CASSLGPGQGDEKLFF
NA	TRBV30	TRBJ2-7	14	NA	TGTGCCTGGGGATCCGGGACTGGGTCCTACGAGCAGTACTTC	CAWGSGTGSYEQYF
NA	TRBV5-1	TRBJ2-3	19	NA	TGCGCCAGCAGCTTGTTCCCTAATCGCGGGACAGAGTCCACAGATACGCAGTATTTT	CASSLFPNRGTESTDTQYF
TRBD2	TRBV6-4	TRBJ2-3	16	NA	TGTGCCACCAGTTCCGGGACTAGCGGAAACCGGGATACGCAGTATTTT	CATSSGTSGNRDTQYF
TRBD2	TRBV25-1	TRBJ2-1	15	NA	TGTGCCAGCAGTGAATATATAGCGGGGGGCAATGAGCAGTTCTTC	CASSEYIAGGNEQFF
NA	TRBV29-1	TRBJ1-1	12	NA	TGCAGCGTTGCCGGGACACCTGAGGAGGCTTTCTTT	CSVAGTPEEAFF
NA	TRBV11-2	TRBJ1-6	16	NA	TGTGCCAGCAGCTTAGCCTCGACAGGCTATAATTCACCCCTCCACTTT	CASSLASTGYNSPLHF
NA	TRBV7-2	TRBJ2-1	13	NA	TGTGCCAGCAGCCCCGAGATAAACAATGAGCAGTTCTTC	CASSPEINNEQFF
TRBD2	TRBV5-1	TRBJ2-3	16	NA	TGCGCCAGCAGCTCTACACTAGCGGGGGGCGCAGATACGCAGTATTTT	CASSSTLAGGADTQYF
TRBD1	TRBV7-2	TRBJ1-2	14	NA	TGTGCCAGCAGCTTACAGGGGGCCAACTATGGCTACACCTTC	CASSLQGANYGYTF
TRBD1	TRBV7-3	TRBJ2-5	13	NA	TGTGCCAGCAGCTTGGGACAGAAAGAGACCCAGTACTTC	CASSLGQKETQYF
NA	TRBV29-1	TRBJ2-7	11	once	TGCAGCGTTGAAGTCTACTACGAGCAGTACTTC	CSVEVYYEQYF
TRBD1	TRBV7-6	TRBJ2-3	14	NA	TGTGCCAGCAGCCCAGACAGGGAAAACCCCTCGCAGTATTTT	CASSPDRENPSQYF
NA	TRBV10-2	TRBJ1-2	14	few	TGCGCCAGCAGTGAGGCAGGGATCGGCTATGGCTACACCTTC	CASSEAGIGYGYTF
TRBD1	TRBV28	TRBJ1-6	14	NA	TGTGCCAGCAGTTCGGACAGGGGTGGCTCACCCCTCCACTTT	CASSSDRGGSPLHF
TRBD1	TRBV27	TRBJ2-7	17	NA	TGTGCCAGCAGTTTTTATCCGGGACAGGGGTATCCCTACGAGCAGTACTTC	CASSFYPGQGYPYEQYF
NA	TRBV27	TRBJ2-7	14	NA	TGTGCCAGCAGTTTACTTACCGGTCCTTGGGAGCAGTACTTC	CASSLLTGPWEQYF
NA	TRBV5-6	TRBJ2-2	14	NA	TGTGCCAGCAGCTTATCAGGACAGTACGGGGAGCTGTTTTTT	CASSLSGQYGELFF
NA	TRBV6-1	TRBJ1-3	14	few	TGTGCCAGCAGTGAAAGGACAGAGGGAAACACCATATATTTT	CASSERTEGNTIYF
NA	TRBV5-6	TRBJ1-5	14	NA	TGTGCCAGCAGTTCAATACAGGGCCGGCAGCCCCAGCATTTT	CASSSIQGRQPQHF
TRBD2	TRBV6-6	TRBJ2-1	14	NA	TGTGCCAGCAGTTACGCCCCCGGCGGGGGGATTCAGTTCTTC	CASSYAPGGGIQFF
NA	TRBV4-3	TRBJ1-1	16	NA	TGCGCCAGCAGCCCCTATTTTTACTCCAAGAACACTGAAGCTTTCTTT	CASSPYFYSKNTEAFF
TRBD1	TRBV5-6	TRBJ1-5	15	few	TGTGCCAGCAGCTGGCGGGGACAGGGCAATCAGCCCCAGCATTTT	CASSWRGQGNQPQHF
TRBD1	TRBV9	TRBJ2-1	15	NA	TGTGCCAGCAGCGTATCGGGACAGGTCTACAATGAGCAGTTCTTC	CASSVSGQVYNEQFF
NA	TRBV7-9	TRBJ1-4	13	NA	TGTGCCAGCAGTCCGGGGGGGCTAGAAAAACTGTTTTTT	CASSPGGLEKLFF
TRBD1	TRBV19	TRBJ1-4	18	NA	TGTGCCAGTTCTGGGGGACAGGGGGCCGTGGCAAGAAATGAAAAACTGTTTTTT	CASSGGQGAVARNEKLFF
TRBD1	TRBV28	TRBJ2-1	15	NA	TGTGCCAGCAGGCCCGGGACAGGGGGCTCTAATGAGCAGTTCTTC	CASRPGTGGSNEQFF
TRBD1	TRBV27	TRBJ1-2	15	NA	TGTGCCAGCAGTTTCAGGGGGCGCCAAAACTATGGCTACACCTTC	CASSFRGRQNYGYTF
TRBD2	TRBV9	TRBJ2-5	15	few	TGTGCCAGCAGCGGGGGACTAGCGGGGCAAGAGACCCAGTACTTC	CASSGGLAGQETQYF
TRBD1	TRBV18	TRBJ1-5	14	NA	TGTGCCAGCTCATACAGGGGTGACAATCAGCCCCAGCATTTT	CASSYRGDNQPQHF
NA	TRBV4-1	TRBJ1-2	16	NA	TGCGCCAGCAGCCAAGAACCGGGACTGATAAACTATGGCTACACCTTC	CASSQEPGLINYGYTF
NA	TRBV11-1	TRBJ1-4	13	NA	TGTGCCAGCAGCTTAGGCGAGCGGGAAAAACTGTTTTTT	CASSLGEREKLFF